Listed below are T cell receptor beta chains from one sample, sequenced in a study of OX40 agonist ivuxolimab in advanced cancers. TCRdb's table, derived via immunoSEQ multiplex PCR, lists solely in-frame clones and lacks some. The sample gives about 58,000 clones, 80% to 90% of which show up once; 0.7% to 0.8% is in the top ten. Specimen: CD4+ or CD8+ T cells sorted from blood, collected in a trial of the OX40 agonist ivuxolimab. The receptors were gathered from an adult with an advanced solid tumor such as melanoma, head and neck, liver or kidney cancer. CDR3s include the opening cysteine and the closing phenylalanine or tryptophan.

CASSVGVQGALYGYTF | TRBV5-4
CASSLAGRTYEQYF | TRBV7-9
CASGGFTEAFF | TRBV28
CASSLQGSNEKLFF | TRBV28
CASSLDTGNMNTEAFF | TRBV5-1
CASSRDGNIQYF | TRBV5-1
CASSQTGFHNEQFF | TRBV7-9
CASTTQSGGYQPQHF | TRBV6-6
CASSQTPETQYF | TRBV4-1
CASSLQTFQETQYF | TRBV5-4
CASGLSGAVTQYF | TRBV12-5
CASSKIITPVQGEQETQYF | TRBV21-1
CASSVGTSGGTYNEQFF | TRBV9
CASSLARETQPQHF | TRBV7-8
CASKKADNEQFF | TRBV6-5
CATIEAFF | TRBV9
CASSLVIGLGEQYF | TRBV5-1
CASSQERGPRGYTF | TRBV4-1
CASIRGVNSYEQYF | TRBV7-2
CASSLQGGGNNSPLHF | TRBV11-2
CASSPLTGGGAYEQFF | TRBV5-1
CASSLSGETQYF | TRBV27
CTSSHSASTYGYTF | TRBV1
CASSPHQFEQYF | TRBV18
CASSKDGPMNTEAFF | TRBV5-4
CASSRTGVNTEAFF | TRBV5-4
CASSPGQGAFPPPLHF | TRBV5-1
CASSPRTGTEAFF | TRBV5-4
CASSPPGTDTQYF | TRBV28
CASSSPGEQETQYF | TRBV27
CASSPDGGIRGTQYF | TRBV19
CASSLTGADSPLHF | TRBV5-4
CASSMTSVSYNEQFF | TRBV5-1
CATSTGPNTEAFF | TRBV15
CASSRQGNSPLHF | TRBV6-1
CASRIGTLNTGELFF | TRBV6-6
CASTPYGDRGETQYF | TRBV5-5
CASRTSGGTDTQYF | TRBV14
CASSAREGETQYF | TRBV6-1
CASSLVGGYTEAFF | TRBV5-6
CASSQPGLPYQETQYF | TRBV4-1
CASSYGRLYTF | TRBV6-5
CASSEITAGNTIYF | TRBV2
CASSAGQGYGYTF | TRBV6-5
CASSMTPGGTAANEQFF | TRBV7-2
CATWTARGEQFF | TRBV6-1
CASSRRDTGELFF | TRBV6-6
CASSPDRGRREKLFF | TRBV18
CASSLPGEGQETQYF | TRBV28
CASSSERGRGQFF | TRBV7-2